The 19 T cell receptor beta chains presented below share a single source sample, sequenced in a study of beta chain features in type 1 diabetes. Study-wide findings and caveats: TCRB CDR3s from Type 1 diabetes patients were moderately but significantly shorter in all four CD4+ subsets.

Investigators reverse transcribed all isolated RNA, so they sequenced expressed TCRB transcripts. Here immunoSEQ multiplex PCR was the method, and the copy in TCRdb shows in-frame clones only, minus some. The sample lists about 68,000 clones; roughly 49% were seen once. These receptors lack a known antigen. The specimen was central memory CD4+ T cells from blood. Receptors originate from a man between 25 and 39 years old with type 1 diabetes.

V usage is TRBV6-5 and J usage is TRBJ1-5; no definite D call. V was pared by 5 bases and J by 5 bases, with 10 bases between. CDR3 length equals 13 residues. Germline V gene lookup returns CDR1 MNHEY and CDR2 SVGAGI. The CDR3 sequence is CASSGERDQPQHF. The CDR3 coding sequence is TGTGCCAGCAGTGGGGAGCGGGATCAGCCCCAGCATTTT.

J is TRBJ1-1 and V is TRBV27; 7 bases map to TRBD1. CDR1 MNHEY and CDR2 SMNVEV come from the germline V gene (reference sequence). This CDR3 is built from 14 residues. Losses at the gene ends were 2 bases for V and 3 bases for J; bases not matched to a gene: 3. CDR3 sequence: CASSLRGRDTEAFF. CDR3 bases: TGTGCCAGCAGTTTAAGGGGGCGAGACACTGAAGCTTTCTTT.

This clone was observed a few times. CDR3 nucleotide sequence: TGTGCCTGGAGTGTAACAGGGGGCCTTTACGAGCAGTACTTC. Protein: CAWSVTGGLYEQYF. The chain couples TRBV30 to TRBJ2-7; 9 bases fit TRBD1. The CDR3 consists of 14 residues. Trimming removed 0 bases from V and 4 bases from J; junction bases left unmatched: 4. In germline, CDR1 is GTSNPN, CDR2 SVGIG (reference sequence). Full variable domain (missing parts from reference TRBV30 and TRBJ2-7): SQTIHQWPATLVQPVGSPLSLECTVEGTSNPNLYWYRQAAGRGLQLLFYSVGIGQISSEVPQNLSASRPQDRQFILSSKKLLLSDSGFYLCAWSVTGGLYEQYFGPGTRLTVT.

V and J are TRBV11-3 and TRBJ2-1, with D hard to call. Germline V gene data show CDR1 as SGHNT and CDR2 as YENEEA. The CDR3 is 13 amino acids. Trimming took 1 base from V and 4 from J, leaving 5 bases between them. The DNA of the CDR3 is TGTGCCAGCAGCTTAGCAGTTTACAATGAGCAGTTCTTC. It codes for CASSLAVYNEQFF.

The chain employs TRBV11-2 and TRBJ2-3; D not resolved. The V gene lost 1 base and the J gene lost 2 bases, with 13 bases spanning the gap. CDR1 and CDR2 from the germline V gene are SGHAT and FQNNGV. The CDR3 is made up of 16 amino acids. This chain's CDR3 is CASSLGGKSNTDTQYF. The CDR3 bases are TGTGCCAGCAGCTTAGGCGGCAAGTCCAACACAGATACGCAGTATTTT.

The V gene is TRBV7-2, the J gene TRBJ2-5; 9 nucleotides line up with TRBD1. The end of the DNA fits TRBJ2-7 better, so the J call may be wrong. The CDR3 loop spans 14 amino acids. Germline loops: CDR1 SGHTA, CDR2 FQGNSA. CDR3 in amino acids: CASSSGQGTHEQYF. CDR3 DNA sequence: TGTGCCAGCAGCTCCGGACAGGGGACACACGAGCAGTACTTC.

This clone came up a few times. V and J are TRBV7-9 and TRBJ2-6, with D unclear. CDR1 is SEHNR, CDR2 FQNEAQ, per germline (reference sequence). The CDR3 is 14 residues long. Trimming removed 1 base at V and 4 bases at J, with 5 bases between. This CDR3 is CASSLDLGANVLTF. In DNA, the CDR3 is TGTGCCAGCAGCTTAGATCTCGGGGCCAACGTCCTGACTTTC.

This clone occurred a few times. The chain combines TRBV29-1 with TRBJ2-2; TRBD1 agrees at 9 bases. CDR3 length equals 14 residues. Trimming removed 7 bases from V and 4 bases from J; junction bases left unmatched: 7. CDR1 is SQVTM, CDR2 ANQGSEA, per germline. The CDR3, as DNA: TGCAGCGCTGGGAGGACAGGGGTCACCGGGGAGCTGTTTTTT. It is translated as CSAGRTGVTGELFF.

The CDR3 is CASSSTEGSGTEAFF. CDR3 nucleotide sequence: TGTGCCAGCAGTTCTACGGAGGGGAGTGGTACTGAAGCTTTCTTT. The chain uses TRBV6-6 and TRBJ1-1; perhaps TRBD1 as D (5 bases). The germline V gene encodes CDR1 MNHNY and CDR2 SVGAGI (reference sequence). The germline V and J ends were trimmed by 4 bases and 5 bases, with 17 bases remaining between them. The CDR3 has 15 amino acids.

This clone was counted a few times. The chain carries TRBV2 and TRBJ1-2; D gene ambiguous. CDR1 and CDR2 (germline): SNHLY, FYNNEI. Trimming pared 1 base from V and 5 bases from J, leaving 11 bases between. This CDR3 comprises 14 residues. For the CDR3, the DNA is TGTGCCAGCAGTGAAGGTACCAGACTGTATGGCTACACCTTC. This codes for CASSEGTRLYGYTF.

This clone came up a few times. V is TRBV11-2 and J is TRBJ2-6; TRBD1 matches at 7 bases. V lost 5 bases and J lost 6; bases outside the gene matches: 16. CDR3 size: 18 residues. The germline V gene has CDR1 SGHAT and CDR2 FQNNGV. The CDR3 protein is CASSQRRDRNPQANVLTF. The CDR3 DNA follows: TGTGCCAGCAGCCAACGCCGGGACAGAAACCCCCAGGCCAACGTCCTGACTTTC.

This rearrangement joins TRBV6-1 to TRBJ2-5, with D uncertain. Between the trimmed V and J ends, which lost 3 bases and 5 bases, there was a span of 10 bases. The CDR3 length is 13 residues. Per germline, CDR1 MNHNS and CDR2 SASEGT. This chain's CDR3 is CASSDVFRETQYF. The DNA of the CDR3 is TGTGCCAGCAGTGATGTCTTCAGGGAGACCCAGTACTTC.

The chain links TRBV5-6 to TRBJ1-4; 7 bases are shared with TRBD1. The junction had 6 bases not matched to a gene; V was cut back by 2 bases and J by 8 bases. The CDR3 is made up of 14 amino acids. Germline lookup yields CDR1 SGHDT and CDR2 YYEEEE. The CDR3 nucleotides read TGTGCCAGCAGCTTCGGGCAGGGGGACGAAAAACTGTTTTTT. This gives the protein CASSFGQGDEKLFF. The full variable domain, completed using reference TRBV5-6 and TRBJ1-4, is DAGVTQSPTHLIKTRGQQVTLRCSPKSGHDTVSWYQQALGQGPQFIFQYYEEEERQRGNFPDRFSGHQFPNYSSELNVNALLLGDSALYLCASSFGQGDEKLFFGSGTQLSVL.

The rearrangement links TRBV11-2 to TRBJ1-4; D is unresolved. V lost 5 bases, J lost 6 bases, and 16 bases lay in between. The V gene's germline CDR1 is SGHAT and CDR2 FQNNGV. The CDR3 covers 15 residues. This CDR3 reads CASSAHSSGDEKLFF. CDR3 DNA sequence: TGTGCCAGCAGCGCCCACTCCAGCGGAGATGAAAAACTGTTTTTT. Together with reference TRBV11-2 and TRBJ1-4, the CDR3 gives the full variable domain: EAGVAQSPRYKIIEKRQSVAFWCNPISGHATLYWYQQILGQGPKLLIQFQNNGVVDDSQLPKDRFSAERLKGVDSTLKIQPAKLEDSAVYLCASSAHSSGDEKLFFGSGTQLSVL.

This chain connects TRBV6-1 to TRBJ2-2, with D unclear. Trimming took off 4 bases at V and 5 bases at J, with 11 bases between the two ends. The CDR3 has 14 amino acids. Germline lookup yields CDR1 MNHNS and CDR2 SASEGT. The CDR3 reads CASSGTKETGELFF. The CDR3 DNA reads TGTGCCAGCAGTGGAACAAAGGAGACCGGGGAGCTGTTTTTT.

J is TRBJ2-1 and V is TRBV19, with D maybe TRBD2 (5 bases). The germline V gene has CDR1 LNHDA and CDR2 SQIVND (reference sequence). V gave up 3 bases and J gave up 10 bases, with 10 bases separating them. This CDR3 has 12 residues. CDR3 sequence (DNA): TGTGCCAGTAGTATCGGGGTCTGGGAGCAGTTCTTC. Translated: CASSIGVWEQFF.

The chain employs TRBV25-1 and TRBJ1-6; TRBD1 matches at 7 bases. Germline CDR1 reads MGHDK; CDR2 reads SYGVNS. J was trimmed by 6 bases and V by 1 base; bases with no gene match: 3. The CDR3 contains 15 residues. For the CDR3, the DNA is TGTGCCAGCAGTGAATTTGACAGGGTTAATTCACCCCTCCACTTT. Protein sequence: CASSEFDRVNSPLHF.

This clone has only a few counts. The chain couples TRBV4-1 to TRBJ1-3; 7 positions agree with TRBD1. The CDR3 extends over 16 amino acids. Trimming cost V 1 base and J 4 bases; bases outside gene matches: 7. Germline V lookup: CDR1 MGHRA, CDR2 YSYEKL. The DNA of the CDR3 is TGCGCCAGCAGCCAAGGACAGGGACCGACGGGAAACACCATATATTTT. This gives the protein CASSQGQGPTGNTIYF.

The chain links TRBV7-2 to TRBJ1-5; no clear D gene. CDR3 length equals 13 residues. Trimming took off 1 base at V and 7 bases at J, with 8 bases between the two ends. The germline CDR1 and CDR2 sequences are SGHTA and FQGNSA. This chain's CDR3 is CASSLERGQPQHF. In nucleotides, the CDR3 is TGTGCCAGCAGCTTAGAGCGCGGGCAGCCCCAGCATTTT. The full variable domain, completed using reference TRBV7-2 and TRBJ1-5, is GAGVSQSPSNKVTEKGKDVELRCDPISGHTALYWYRQSLGQGLEFLIYFQGNSAPDKSGLPSDRFSAERTGGSVSTLTIQRTQQEDSAVYLCASSLERGQPQHFGDGTRLSIL.